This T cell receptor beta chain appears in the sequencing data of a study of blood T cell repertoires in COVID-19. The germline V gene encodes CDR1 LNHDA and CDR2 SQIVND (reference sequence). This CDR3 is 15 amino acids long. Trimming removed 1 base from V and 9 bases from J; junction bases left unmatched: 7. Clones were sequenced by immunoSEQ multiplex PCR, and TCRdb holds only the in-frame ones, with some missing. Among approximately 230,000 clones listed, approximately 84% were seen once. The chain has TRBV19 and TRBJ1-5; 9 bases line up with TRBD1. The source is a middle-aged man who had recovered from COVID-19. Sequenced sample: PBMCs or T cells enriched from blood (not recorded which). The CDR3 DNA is TGTGCCAGTAGTATAGGAGGGACAGGGTTTTCGCCCCAGCATTTT. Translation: CASSIGGTGFSPQHF.